This T cell receptor (beta chain) derives from a study of blood T cells in healthy people across ages. The study recruited healthy Caucasian donors from Russia who were aged about 6 to 95. A second about 6 to 12 cycle PCR used barcoded and J-beta primers. TCRdb used MiXCR to reprocess the 5' RACE reads, holding one entry per CDR3 protein. The sample contains roughly 800,000 distinct CDR3 sequences, about 26% of which appear only once. CDR1 and CDR2 from the germline V gene are MDHEN and SYDVKM. V was trimmed by 7 bases and J by 2 bases, leaving 8 bases between them. The CDR3 spans 12 residues. The same data also contributed to another study, on T cells of mothers and their children. That report adds: Donors were a few healthy Caucasian mothers and their six children. It was related mother-child pairs that showed slightly higher overlap than unrelated pairs, without reaching significance.

This clonotype was obtained from a boy between 5 and 17 years old in good health. Source material: blood. The chain uses TRBV28 and TRBJ1-2; no firm D call. Here the CDR3 reads CASTDRNYGYTF. The CDR3 nucleotides read TGTGCCAGCACCGACCGAAACTATGGCTACACCTTC.